This T cell receptor beta chain was sequenced for a study of shared clonotypes between healthy human individuals. CD45RO-negative, CCR7-selected cells formed the naive CD8 fraction, which excluded terminally differentiated effector memory CD45RA+ cells. General study results and limits: Estimated richness values were generally larger in naive subsets than in memory subsets. Rarefaction revealed incomplete sorted-subset sequencing despite large depth. Clonotypes which were not shared had lower generation probabilities than clonotypes that all four donors shared.

The germline CDR1 and CDR2 sequences are SGHRS and YFSETQ. This CDR3 is 11 amino acids long. V lost 5 bases to trimming and J lost 5 bases, with 5 bases between them. The method was immunoSEQ multiplex PCR; TCRdb's version includes in-frame clones alone and lacks a portion of them. Counted here are some 2,100,000 clones, 93% occurring once; the ten biggest clones make up roughly 1.8%. The sample holds one count of this clone. Its specificity is not known. This clonotype originated in a man aged 18 to 29 in good health. Some clones in this sample may be carry-over from other donors' samples. This chain joins TRBV5-1 and TRBJ2-1; possible D gene TRBD1, 5 bases. Sequenced material: naive CD8+ T cells from PBMCs. The CDR3 DNA is TGCGCCAGCAGAGGGGACAATGAGCAGTTCTTC. This codes for CASRGDNEQFF. The full variable domain, rest sourced from reference TRBV5-1 and TRBJ2-1, is KAGVTQTPRYLIKTRGQQVTLSCSPISGHRSVSWYQQTPGQGLQFLFEYFSETQRNKGNFPGRFSGRQFSNSRSEMNVSTLELGDSALYLCASRGDNEQFFGPGTRLTVL.